Listed below are T cell receptor beta chains from one sample, sequenced in a study of response to subunit inactivated influenza vaccine. TCRdb recomputed calls from the RT-PCR reads with MiXCR, one row per CDR3 protein. Among about 520,000 distinct CDR3 sequences listed, around 7.9% were seen once. This sample comprised PBMCs from blood, obtained less than 30 months after vaccination. These receptors all come from a man in his fifties or sixties who received an inactivated influenza vaccine. Both conserved end residues are part of each CDR3. Each record gives: V gene, D gene, J gene, clone size, CDR3 DNA, CDR3 protein. The D gene is left open where the match is weak. Only part of the rows carry a size: once, few, many, or a class if the clone is expanded.

V gene: TRBV10-3
D gene: .
J gene: TRBJ2-1
clone size: few
CDR3 DNA: TGTGCCATCAGTGAGGGGATAGGTTCGAATGAGCAGTTCTTC
CDR3 protein: CAISEGIGSNEQFF

V gene: TRBV5-1
D gene: .
J gene: TRBJ1-1
clone size: .
CDR3 DNA: TGCGCCAGCAGCTTACAACGGGATTATGAAGCTTTCTTT
CDR3 protein: CASSLQRDYEAFF

V gene: TRBV5-1
D gene: TRBD2
J gene: TRBJ2-7
clone size: .
CDR3 DNA: TGCGCCAGCAGCATTACGGGACTAGCGGGCGTGTCGGAGCAGTACTTC
CDR3 protein: CASSITGLAGVSEQYF

V gene: TRBV6-5
D gene: TRBD2
J gene: TRBJ2-1
clone size: many
CDR3 DNA: TGTGCCAGCAGTTACGACGGTCTAGCGGGAGGCAGTGAGCAGTTCTTC
CDR3 protein: CASSYDGLAGGSEQFF

V gene: TRBV5-6
D gene: .
J gene: TRBJ2-1
clone size: many
CDR3 DNA: TGTGCCAGCAGCTACCACGGTCCAGCTCCCGGGTTCTTC
CDR3 protein: CASSYHGPAPGFF

V gene: TRBV21-1
D gene: .
J gene: TRBJ2-7
clone size: few
CDR3 DNA: TGTGCCAGCAGACGTTTTACAGGGATTTGGGTACGGGACGAGCAGTACTTC
CDR3 protein: CASRRFTGIWVRDEQYF

V gene: TRBV9
D gene: .
J gene: TRBJ2-4
clone size: .
CDR3 DNA: TGTGCCAGCAGCGATTCTCGAGGGGGACTAGCCAAAAACATTCAGTACTTC
CDR3 protein: CASSDSRGGLAKNIQYF

V gene: TRBV7-9
D gene: TRBD1
J gene: TRBJ2-7
clone size: many
CDR3 DNA: TGTGCCAGCAGCGAAACCGGGACAGGGGACCCCACCTACGAGCAGTACTTC
CDR3 protein: CASSETGTGDPTYEQYF

V gene: TRBV6-1
D gene: .
J gene: TRBJ2-1
clone size: few
CDR3 DNA: TGTGCCAGCAGTCCCCATTTGCTAGCCGGCGAGCAGTTCTTC
CDR3 protein: CASSPHLLAGEQFF

V gene: TRBV7-9
D gene: .
J gene: TRBJ2-3
clone size: few
CDR3 DNA: TGTGCCAGCAGCCCTGGATCGACGGCCGCTAGCACAGATACGCAGTATTTT
CDR3 protein: CASSPGSTAASTDTQYF

V gene: TRBV5-1
D gene: .
J gene: TRBJ1-1
clone size: many
CDR3 DNA: TGCGCCAGCAGCGCCTCGGTGCGGGGGAACACTGAAGCTTTCTTT
CDR3 protein: CASSASVRGNTEAFF

V gene: TRBV10-3
D gene: .
J gene: TRBJ2-1
clone size: few
CDR3 DNA: TGTGCCATCAGTGATGAGAGGGCAGGCGAGCAGTTCTTC
CDR3 protein: CAISDERAGEQFF

V gene: TRBV5-1
D gene: .
J gene: TRBJ2-1
clone size: few
CDR3 DNA: TGCGCCAGCAGGGGACTCAGCTCCTACAATGAGCAGTTCTTC
CDR3 protein: CASRGLSSYNEQFF

V gene: TRBV6-2/TRBV6-3
D gene: TRBD2
J gene: TRBJ2-7
clone size: few
CDR3 DNA: TGTGCCAGCAGTTATCCCGGACTAGCGGGAGGCTACGAGCAGTACTTC
CDR3 protein: CASSYPGLAGGYEQYF

V gene: TRBV6-2/TRBV6-3
D gene: .
J gene: TRBJ1-1
clone size: .
CDR3 DNA: TGTGCCAGCTCTTGGGGGGGTCTCCTTGTGAACACTGAAGCTTTCTTT
CDR3 protein: CASSWGGLLVNTEAFF

V gene: TRBV6-2/TRBV6-3
D gene: TRBD2
J gene: TRBJ2-3
clone size: .
CDR3 DNA: TGTGCCTGCAGTTTCGGACTAGCGGGGGGCCCAGATACGCAGTATTTT
CDR3 protein: CACSFGLAGGPDTQYF

V gene: TRBV20-1
D gene: TRBD1
J gene: TRBJ2-5
clone size: few
CDR3 DNA: TGCAGTGGATCCGGGACAGGGGCTTGGGAGACCCAGTACTTC
CDR3 protein: CSGSGTGAWETQYF

V gene: TRBV5-5
D gene: .
J gene: TRBJ2-1
clone size: many
CDR3 DNA: TGTGCCAGCAGCTTGGTTCAGGGGCGTCCGGATGAGCAGTTCTTC
CDR3 protein: CASSLVQGRPDEQFF

V gene: TRBV12-3/TRBV12-4
D gene: TRBD2
J gene: TRBJ2-3
clone size: many
CDR3 DNA: TGTGCCAGCAGTTTTGCGGGACTAGTAAGAGAGGCAGATACGCAGTATTTT
CDR3 protein: CASSFAGLVREADTQYF

V gene: TRBV5-1
D gene: TRBD1
J gene: TRBJ1-1
clone size: .
CDR3 DNA: TGCGCCAGCAGCAGGGACAGGGGATCTGAAGCTTTCTTT
CDR3 protein: CASSRDRGSEAFF

V gene: TRBV7-7
D gene: .
J gene: TRBJ2-1
clone size: many
CDR3 DNA: TGTGCCAGCAGCTTAGACGGCCAGAGCTCCTACAATGAGCAGTTCTTC
CDR3 protein: CASSLDGQSSYNEQFF

V gene: TRBV12-3/TRBV12-4
D gene: TRBD1
J gene: TRBJ2-7
clone size: .
CDR3 DNA: TGTGCCAGCAGTTGGGTTACAGGGGGCGCGGACGAGCAGTACTTC
CDR3 protein: CASSWVTGGADEQYF

V gene: TRBV20-1
D gene: .
J gene: TRBJ1-1
clone size: few
CDR3 DNA: TGCAGTGCTAGAGATGATGGGGTTATGAACACTGAAGCTTTCTTT
CDR3 protein: CSARDDGVMNTEAFF

V gene: TRBV12-3/TRBV12-4
D gene: .
J gene: TRBJ1-2
clone size: many
CDR3 DNA: TGTGCCAGCAGTTTTTTAGCAGAAGCTAACTATGGCTACACCTTC
CDR3 protein: CASSFLAEANYGYTF

V gene: TRBV20-1
D gene: TRBD1
J gene: TRBJ2-1
clone size: .
CDR3 DNA: TGCAGTGCTAGAGATTTGGCCGGGGACAGCTCCTACAATGAGCAGTTCTTC
CDR3 protein: CSARDLAGDSSYNEQFF

V gene: TRBV24-1
D gene: TRBD1
J gene: TRBJ2-5
clone size: few
CDR3 DNA: TGTGCCACCAGTGATCCGACAGGGACCCAAGAGACCCAGTACTTC
CDR3 protein: CATSDPTGTQETQYF

V gene: TRBV6-5
D gene: TRBD1
J gene: TRBJ1-1
clone size: .
CDR3 DNA: TGTGCCAGCAGTCTACGGACAGGGAGAGACACTGAAGCTTTCTTT
CDR3 protein: CASSLRTGRDTEAFF

V gene: TRBV28
D gene: .
J gene: TRBJ2-7
clone size: many
CDR3 DNA: TGTGCCAGCAGTTTATCTGTGGGCGCCTACGAGCAGTACTTC
CDR3 protein: CASSLSVGAYEQYF

V gene: TRBV30
D gene: TRBD1
J gene: TRBJ2-6
clone size: .
CDR3 DNA: TGTGCCTGGAGCCTGTACGGGACAGGGTTCTCTGGGGCCAACGTCCTGACTTTC
CDR3 protein: CAWSLYGTGFSGANVLTF

V gene: TRBV24-1
D gene: .
J gene: TRBJ2-7
clone size: .
CDR3 DNA: TGTGCCACCAGTGATTGGGGGTACCAGCAGTACTTC
CDR3 protein: CATSDWGYQQYF

V gene: TRBV15
D gene: TRBD2
J gene: TRBJ2-3
clone size: many
CDR3 DNA: TGTGCCACCAGCAGAGATTTGGTAGCGGGGATGCAACAGGATACGCAGTATTTT
CDR3 protein: CATSRDLVAGMQQDTQYF

V gene: TRBV7-2
D gene: .
J gene: TRBJ2-5
clone size: .
CDR3 DNA: TGTGCCAGCAGCGGGGACGGACGGTACCAAGAGACCCAGTACTTC
CDR3 protein: CASSGDGRYQETQYF

V gene: TRBV7-6
D gene: .
J gene: TRBJ2-1
clone size: .
CDR3 DNA: TGTGCCAGCAGCTTAGCGATGGACAGCTTGAAAATTAGCTCCTACAATGAGCAGTTCTTC
CDR3 protein: CASSLAMDSLKISSYNEQFF

V gene: TRBV24-1
D gene: .
J gene: TRBJ2-1
clone size: few
CDR3 DNA: TGTGCCACCAGTGATTTGCGGGGGGCGGATGAGCAGTTCTTC
CDR3 protein: CATSDLRGADEQFF

V gene: TRBV12-3/TRBV12-4
D gene: .
J gene: TRBJ1-2
clone size: few
CDR3 DNA: TGTGCCAGCACCCTGATCGGGGGACCAGGTTCGAGCTACACCTTC
CDR3 protein: CASTLIGGPGSSYTF